This T cell receptor (beta chain) was observed in a study of blood T cell repertoires in COVID-19 (dated by TCRdb to the early 2020s). Describing the broader study: Samples from collaborators originated in the United States, Italy and Spain and spanned both the acute and convalescent phases of COVID-19. The prospective study material was composed of cDNA or gDNA derived from T cells, B-cell-depleted T cells, or PBMCs. Deeply sampled blood TCRbeta repertoires from subjects exposed to, actively infected with, or recovered from COVID-19 were included in the dataset. The repertoires were made available in a free public database intended to serve as a resource for research on the immune response to SARS-CoV-2. The samples were drawn from the first 160 participants of the ongoing ImmuneRACE study and from 950 to 1,500 subjects provided by 6 global collaborators. The sample metadata nearly always contained a de-identified subject ID, COVID-19 status, age in years and sex. HLA class I and class II types, where available, came from metadata supplied by the sample provider rather than from assay-based typing.

Overall results and qualifications from the work: The quantity of clinical and demographic metadata differed by source and by participant and was supplied without curation.

The junction carries 14 bases between V and J, which are trimmed by 1 base and 5 bases respectively. Sequences LGHDT (CDR1) and YNNKEL (CDR2) are obtained from the germline V gene (reference sequence). There are 15 amino acids in the CDR3, from cysteine to phenylalanine inclusive. Only CDR3 DNA is held: 45 bases, read in frame from base 1. Whole blood was collected in K2EDTA tubes by collaborating institutions according to the institutions' own protocols. For TCRbeta analysis, collaborator samples were shipped as frozen whole blood, as isolated PBMCs, or as DNA extracted from either sample type. TCRbeta CDR3 regions were amplified from genomic DNA by means of the immunoSEQ Assay, a bias-controlled multiplex PCR. In the source study's methods: Nucleated cell counts per sample were estimated from amplification of reference gene primers within the assay. Sequence reads were collapsed and filtered to measure the absolute abundance of every unique TCRbeta CDR3 rearrangement. For each sample, productive Simpson clonality was calculated by taking the square root of Simpson's diversity index across productive rearrangements. Not all clones reach the TCRdb copy of this immuneACCESS table, which keeps in-frame sequences only. Checked studies attribute under half of the gap to unresolved V genes and leave the rest unexplained. The V and J calls and clone size are taken from that table; D and trimming were inferred from the DNA. Counted in this sample were about 270,000 clones; roughly 86% of them appeared once. The ten largest clones take up about 10% of the sample.

The sample holds one count of this clone. The antigen this receptor binds is unknown. No base quality values were provided; no much bigger clone lies one nucleotide off. The V and J genes are TRBV3-1 (or the pseudogene TRBV3-2) and TRBJ1-1; a tentative D match to TRBD1 spans 5 bases. Material for sequencing was peripheral blood. The source is a man aged 35 to 55 with active or convalescent COVID-19. The nucleotide sequence reads as follows: TGTGCCAGCAGCCAAGGGTCGGGGGTTTTGACTGAAGCTTTCTTT. It specifies CASSQGSGVLTEAFF.